The 19 T cell receptor beta chains listed next were all sequenced from one sample in a study of T cells in Graves' hyperthyroidism and ophthalmopathy. TCR beta CDR3 regions were amplified from RNA transcripts. HTBI primers were employed in a first-round RT-PCR of the TCR CDR3. In TCRdb, the multiplex PCR reads were re-called with MiXCR into one record per CDR3 protein. This table has roughly 580,000 distinct CDR3 sequences, about 14% appearing once. The specimen was blood. These receptors were taken from a woman in her 30s with Graves' hyperthyroidism that later progressed to Graves' ophthalmopathy.

At least ten counts were recorded for this clonotype. The chain carries TRBV10-3 and TRBJ2-7; D might be TRBD1 or TRBD2, each matching 5 bases. The length of the CDR3 is 18 residues. Germline V gene data show CDR1 as ENHRY and CDR2 as SYGVKD. The germline V and J ends were trimmed by 1 base and 2 bases, with 21 bases remaining between them. CDR3 DNA: TGTGCCATCAGTGAGTTGGGGGAGCAGCCGATACTCACCTACGAGCAGTACTTC. Its translation: CAISELGEQPILTYEQYF.

The chain is built from TRBV28 and TRBJ2-2; D possibly corresponds to TRBD2 (5 bases). The CDR3 has 14 amino acids. V lost 9 bases and J lost 3, with 14 bases in between. CDR1 MDHEN and CDR2 SYDVKM come from the germline V gene. The CDR3 reads CASLRGSDTGELFF. Here the CDR3 DNA reads TGTGCCAGTCTTCGAGGGTCCGACACCGGGGAGCTGTTTTTT.

This clonotype has a count of ten or more. The genes are TRBV6-2 or TRBV6-3 and TRBJ2-1; 13 bases agree with TRBD2. This CDR3 spans 15 amino acids. Germline lookup yields CDR1 MNHEY and CDR2 SVGEGT. With V trimmed by 6 bases and J by 7 bases, 6 bases remained unmatched. The DNA of the CDR3 is TGTGCCAGCAGACTAGCGGGAGGGCCTCGGAATGAGCAGTTCTTC. Translation: CASRLAGGPRNEQFF.

This clonotype was observed at least ten times. Written as DNA, the CDR3 is TGTGCCAGCAGTGAGGCAGGGTTGTCCACAGATACGCAGTATTTT. It codes for CASSEAGLSTDTQYF. The chain is built from TRBV25-1 and TRBJ2-3, with D tentatively TRBD1 (5 bases). V lost 3 bases and J lost 2, with 12 bases in between. The V gene's germline CDR1 is MGHDK and CDR2 SYGVNS. The CDR3 extends over 15 amino acids.

Of note for this clonotype: A much larger clone lies one base from this, so it may be a read error. The V and J genes are TRBV28 and TRBJ2-7, with 10 bases matching TRBD2. The germline gives CDR1 MDHEN, CDR2 SYDVKM. The junction had 21 bases not matched to a gene; V was cut back by 8 bases and J by 8 bases. The CDR3 spans 17 residues. The CDR3 DNA sequence: TGTGCCAGCTCACCGCCGATCACTAGCGGGGATTTTTACAAGCAGTACTTC. This encodes CASSPPITSGDFYKQYF.

This clonotype was recorded a few times. Here the CDR3 reads CASTAEHTDTQYF. CDR3 nucleotides: TGCGCCAGCACGGCGGAGCACACAGATACGCAGTATTTT. The chain recombines TRBV4-1 with TRBJ2-3; D unresolved. Germline assignment: CDR1 MGHRA and CDR2 YSYEKL. The ends were cut back, 7 bases at V and 2 bases at J, with 10 bases in the middle. This CDR3 contains 13 residues.

This chain uses TRBV2 with TRBJ2-3, with 7 positions matching TRBD1. The germline V gene has CDR1 SNHLY and CDR2 FYNNEI. V lost 6 bases to trimming and J lost 1 base; unmatched junction nucleotides: 7. This CDR3 region has 15 residues. This CDR3 reads CASRPYGQGTDTQYF. The CDR3, as DNA: TGTGCCAGCAGACCCTATGGACAGGGCACAGATACGCAGTATTTT.

This chain connects TRBV6-1 to TRBJ2-5; 10 positions agree with TRBD2. CDR1 and CDR2 (germline): MNHNS, SASEGT. Germline trimming cut 7 bases from V and 4 bases from J; bases unmatched to any gene: 9. The CDR3 is made up of 15 amino acids. CDR3 coding DNA: TGTGCCAGCAACTGGGGACTAGCGCCCGCAGAGACCCAGTACTTC. It is translated as CASNWGLAPAETQYF.

J is TRBJ2-7 and V is TRBV4-3, with 9 bases fitting TRBD2. V lost 2 bases and J lost 2; bases outside the gene matches: 4. The V gene's germline CDR1 is LGHNA and CDR2 YSLEER. The CDR3 sequence is 15 residues long. The CDR3 bases are TGCGCCAGCAGCCAAATCAGCGGGGGGACCTACGAGCAGTACTTC. It encodes CASSQISGGTYEQYF.

This clonotype has at least ten counts. The chain employs TRBV20-1 and TRBJ2-3; 9 positions match TRBD2. Germline V gene sequence: CDR1 DFQATT, CDR2 SNEGSKA (reference sequence). The CDR3 has 13 amino acids. V dropped 7 bases and J dropped 4; count of bases not matched to a gene: 6. CDR3 nucleotides: TGCAGTGGACTCGCGGGAGGGGCAGATACGCAGTATTTT. Amino acids: CSGLAGGADTQYF.

The V gene is TRBV9, the J gene TRBJ2-7; possibly TRBD1 for D (5 bases). The CDR3 length is 14 residues. CDR1 and CDR2 from the germline V gene are SGDLS and YYNGEE. V was cut by 3 bases and J by 7 bases, with 17 bases left in between. The CDR3 DNA sequence: TGTGCCAGCAGCGAGAGGAAGGACACCTGGGAGCAGTACTTC. Amino acid sequence: CASSERKDTWEQYF.

This sequence joins TRBV11-3 and TRBJ2-5, with D maybe TRBD1 (6 bases). Trimming removed 10 bases from V and 5 bases from J, with 11 bases in between. The V gene's germline CDR1 is SGHNT and CDR2 YENEEA. The CDR3 has 11 residues. The CDR3: CAIERGETQYF. The CDR3 DNA reads as TGTGCCATAGAAAGGGGGGAGACCCAGTACTTC.

The chain has TRBV20-1 and TRBJ2-7, with 7 bases aligning to TRBD2. The V gene end was trimmed by 8 bases and the J gene end by 4 bases; junction bases not matched to a gene: 11. Germline V gives CDR1 DFQATT, CDR2 SNEGSKA (reference sequence). The CDR3 has 13 residues. The CDR3 region is CSLPGSGKYEQYF. CDR3 nucleotides: TGCAGTCTCCCGGGAAGCGGGAAGTACGAGCAGTACTTC.

This clonotype was seen a handful of times. This chain connects TRBV18 to TRBJ2-1; D gene ambiguous. CDR1 and CDR2 from the germline V gene are KGHSH and LQKENI. V lost 2 bases, J lost 4 bases, and 12 bases lay in between. The CDR3 extends over 15 amino acids. The CDR3 reads CASSPSVLDYNEQFF. The CDR3 DNA follows: TGTGCCAGCTCACCATCGGTATTGGATTACAATGAGCAGTTCTTC.

This clonotype was detected only once. CDR3 bases: TGTGCCAGCAGCATCTCTAGCGGGAACTACGAGCAGTACTTC. It is translated as CASSISSGNYEQYF. The V and J genes are TRBV7-8 and TRBJ2-7; 9 bases agree with TRBD2. The J segment lost 3 bases and the V segment lost 5 bases, leaving 5 bases of the junction unmatched. The CDR3 consists of 14 residues. Germline V gives CDR1 SGHVS, CDR2 FQNEAQ.

This clonotype was counted many times. The chain employs TRBV29-1 and TRBJ2-4; D is uncertain. The CDR3 runs to 15 residues. Germline V gene sequence: CDR1 SQVTM, CDR2 ANQGSEA. The ends were cut back, 2 bases at V and 4 bases at J, with 15 bases in the middle. The CDR3 bases are TGCAGCGTTGAACTAGAAGCAGCCTTGAAAAACATTCAGTACTTC. Translated: CSVELEAALKNIQYF.

The chain has TRBV6-1 and TRBJ2-7; 9 bases are shared with TRBD2. V shed 4 bases and J 7 bases; nucleotides not matched to a gene: 14. Germline CDR1 is MNHNS and CDR2 is SASEGT. The CDR3 consists of 16 residues. In nucleotides, the CDR3 is TGTGCCAGCAGTGCGCCCCTACGTAGCGGGAGTGTAGAGCAGTACTTC. Amino acids: CASSAPLRSGSVEQYF.

This clonotype was recorded many times. V gene TRBV11-3 combines with J gene TRBJ2-5; D might be TRBD2 (6 bases). Between the trimmed V and J ends, which lost 0 bases and 5 bases, there was a span of 16 bases. Germline CDR1 and CDR2: SGHNT and YENEEA. The CDR3 spans 16 residues. The CDR3 here is CASSLDQYGSRETQYF. The CDR3 region has the DNA TGTGCCAGCAGCTTAGATCAATACGGGAGTAGGGAGACCCAGTACTTC.

This clonotype was observed a few times. The V call is TRBV10-3, the J call TRBJ2-3; the D gene is possibly TRBD1 (6 bases). CDR3 length equals 16 residues. Trimming took off 3 bases at V and 5 bases at J, with 18 bases between the two ends. Germline V lookup: CDR1 ENHRY, CDR2 SYGVKD. The CDR3 here is CAISDTGSPFGDTQYF. CDR3 in DNA: TGTGCCATCAGTGATACAGGGTCTCCTTTCGGAGATACGCAGTATTTT.